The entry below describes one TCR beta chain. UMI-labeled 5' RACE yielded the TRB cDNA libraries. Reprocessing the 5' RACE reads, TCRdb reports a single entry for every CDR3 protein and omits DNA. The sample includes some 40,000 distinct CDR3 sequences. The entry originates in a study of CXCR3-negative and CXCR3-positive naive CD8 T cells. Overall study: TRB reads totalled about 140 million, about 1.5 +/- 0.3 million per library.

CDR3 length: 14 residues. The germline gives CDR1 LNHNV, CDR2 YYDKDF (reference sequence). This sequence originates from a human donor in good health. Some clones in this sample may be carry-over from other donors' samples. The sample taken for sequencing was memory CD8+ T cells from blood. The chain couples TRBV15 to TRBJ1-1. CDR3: CATSRERVNTEAFF.